A selection of T cell receptor beta chains follows, all from one sample in a study of blood T cell repertoires in COVID-19. Assay used: immunoSEQ multiplex PCR; TCRdb lists only in-frame clones, some missing. The top ten hold approximately 9% of the sample, which has 150,000 to 200,000 clones, around 90% seen once. The material sequenced was PBMCs or T cells enriched from blood (not recorded which). These receptors all stem from a woman between 18 and 30 years old who had recovered from COVID-19. CDR3s include the opening cysteine and the closing phenylalanine or tryptophan. A D gene is named only where the DNA matches it firmly.

D gene: .
V gene: TRBV11-2
CDR3 protein: CASSGAGRRYGYTF

D gene: TRBD1
V gene: TRBV6-5
CDR3 protein: CASSYRLDRGITEAFF

D gene: TRBD1
V gene: TRBV19
CDR3 protein: CASTSDRPTLGSPQHF

D gene: .
V gene: TRBV10-2
CDR3 protein: CASSAGGNQPQHF

D gene: .
V gene: TRBV28
CDR3 protein: CATFRGTGELFF

D gene: TRBD2
V gene: TRBV19
CDR3 protein: CASSIIQAGSDETQYF

D gene: TRBD1
V gene: TRBV5-1
CDR3 protein: CASTIGTGAMYGYTF

D gene: .
V gene: TRBV11-3
CDR3 protein: CASSVTVANEQFF

D gene: .
V gene: TRBV18
CDR3 protein: CASSTDLGSQPQHF

D gene: .
V gene: TRBV4-3
CDR3 protein: CASSQDQEQGLPLHF

D gene: TRBD1
V gene: TRBV7-9
CDR3 protein: CASSFYRGQNYGYTF

D gene: TRBD1
V gene: TRBV6-6
CDR3 protein: CASSPTGARGPHYGYTF

D gene: .
V gene: TRBV11-2
CDR3 protein: CASSLRGVNQETQYF

D gene: TRBD1
V gene: TRBV19
CDR3 protein: CASSPIGGQGEETQYF

D gene: .
V gene: TRBV27
CDR3 protein: CASSLGGTGDNTIYF

D gene: .
V gene: TRBV20-1
CDR3 protein: CSATGDYGYTF

D gene: TRBD2
V gene: TRBV4-1
CDR3 protein: CASSPGGGRYEQYF

D gene: TRBD1
V gene: TRBV28
CDR3 protein: CASSPRTGRTEAFF

D gene: .
V gene: TRBV11-3
CDR3 protein: CASSVTPSAYNEQFF

D gene: .
V gene: TRBV28
CDR3 protein: CASTWGLDEQYF

D gene: .
V gene: TRBV10-3
CDR3 protein: CAISDLGGDTQYF

D gene: .
V gene: TRBV30
CDR3 protein: CAWSGGGVETQYF

D gene: .
V gene: TRBV19
CDR3 protein: CASSIATYYGYTF

D gene: .
V gene: TRBV5-1
CDR3 protein: CASTLQGDTEAFF

D gene: TRBD1
V gene: TRBV28
CDR3 protein: CASLSGQTSGNTIYF

D gene: .
V gene: TRBV18
CDR3 protein: CASSQSGSGNTIYF

D gene: .
V gene: TRBV6-5
CDR3 protein: CASRYLSSYNEQFF

D gene: TRBD2
V gene: TRBV2
CDR3 protein: CASSEEREVSEQYF

D gene: .
V gene: TRBV13
CDR3 protein: CASSLGRVSGNTIYF

D gene: .
V gene: TRBV19
CDR3 protein: CASSIQGGDNEKLFF

D gene: .
V gene: TRBV5-8
CDR3 protein: CASSPEDIGQPQHF

D gene: TRBD2
V gene: TRBV3-1/TRBV3-2
CDR3 protein: CASSLRLAGGQNTGELFF

D gene: TRBD1
V gene: TRBV28
CDR3 protein: CASSYPGTGRSNQPQHF

D gene: .
V gene: TRBV7-9
CDR3 protein: CASSLTGVGYTF

D gene: .
V gene: TRBV7-8
CDR3 protein: CASSPPPPLGGGSSYEQYF

D gene: TRBD1
V gene: TRBV28
CDR3 protein: CARTGWTEAFF

D gene: .
V gene: TRBV21-1
CDR3 protein: CASSKRPGSAYGYTF

D gene: TRBD1
V gene: TRBV7-3
CDR3 protein: CASSFGQGRFSEQFF

D gene: TRBD1
V gene: TRBV7-6
CDR3 protein: CASSLRDRIYEQYF

D gene: .
V gene: TRBV3-1/TRBV3-2
CDR3 protein: CASSQAVLRDYGYTF

D gene: .
V gene: TRBV7-2
CDR3 protein: CASSPGQSYEQYF

D gene: TRBD1
V gene: TRBV2
CDR3 protein: CASRERTGVGYGYTF

D gene: .
V gene: TRBV19
CDR3 protein: CASRTQGDYGANVLTF

D gene: .
V gene: TRBV28
CDR3 protein: CASSSFGQHYGYTF

D gene: TRBD2
V gene: TRBV18
CDR3 protein: CASSPREAGGSTDTQYF